This T cell receptor beta chain is from a study of CD4 T cells in relation to SARS-CoV-2 and coronaviruses. About this clone: What it binds is not known.

CDR3 size: 14 residues. V lost 2 bases to trimming and J lost 1 base, with 9 bases between them. Germline values: CDR1 SGDLS, CDR2 YYNGEE. Data came from immunoSEQ multiplex PCR; TCRdb stores just in-frame clones and leaves some out. The table has some 21,000 clones, more than 65% seen once. The unexposed donors gave CD4+ T cells in about 2011-2019, prior to COVID-19. The cells were cultured for approximately ten days before CD4+ T cells were isolated. Sequenced: CD4+ T cells from PBMCs, cultured in vitro. This clonotype was obtained from a human donor in good health. V gene TRBV9 combines with J gene TRBJ1-1; no clear D gene. CDR3 in DNA: TGTGCCAGCAGCGTCTTAGATAGGAACACTGAAGCTTTCTTT. Translating it yields CASSVLDRNTEAFF.